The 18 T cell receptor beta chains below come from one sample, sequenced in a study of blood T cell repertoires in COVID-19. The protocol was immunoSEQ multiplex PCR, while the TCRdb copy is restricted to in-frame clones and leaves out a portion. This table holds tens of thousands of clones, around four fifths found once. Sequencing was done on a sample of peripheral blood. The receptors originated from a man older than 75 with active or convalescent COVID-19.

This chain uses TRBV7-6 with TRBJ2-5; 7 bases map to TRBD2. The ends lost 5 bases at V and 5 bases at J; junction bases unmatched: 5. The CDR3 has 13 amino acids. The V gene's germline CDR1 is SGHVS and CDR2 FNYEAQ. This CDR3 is CASSIGTTETQYF. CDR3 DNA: TGTGCCAGCAGCATAGGGACTACTGAGACCCAGTACTTC. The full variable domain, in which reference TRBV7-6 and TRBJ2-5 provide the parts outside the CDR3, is GAGVSQSPRYKVTKRGQDVALRCDPISGHVSLYWYRQALGQGPEFLTYFNYEAQQDKSGLPNDRFSAERPEGSISTLTIQRTEQRDSAMYRCASSIGTTETQYFGPGTRLLVL.

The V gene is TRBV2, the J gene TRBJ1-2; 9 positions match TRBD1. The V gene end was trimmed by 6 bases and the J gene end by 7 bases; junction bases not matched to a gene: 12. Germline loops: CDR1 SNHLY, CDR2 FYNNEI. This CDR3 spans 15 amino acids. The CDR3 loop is CASRGQGVGSGGYTF. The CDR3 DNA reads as TGTGCCAGCAGGGGACAGGGCGTTGGGTCTGGTGGCTACACCTTC. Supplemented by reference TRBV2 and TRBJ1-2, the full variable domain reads EPEVTQTPSHQVTQMGQEVILRCVPISNHLYFYWYRQILGQKVEFLVSFYNNEISEKSEIFDDQFSVERPDGSNFTLKIRSTKLEDSAMYFCASRGQGVGSGGYTFGSGTRLTVV.

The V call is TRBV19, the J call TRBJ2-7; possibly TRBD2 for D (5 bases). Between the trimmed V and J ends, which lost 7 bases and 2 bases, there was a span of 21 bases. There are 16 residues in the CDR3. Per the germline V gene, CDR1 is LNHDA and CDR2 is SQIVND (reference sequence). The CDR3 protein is CASTVTVGLAPYEQYF. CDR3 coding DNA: TGTGCCAGTACCGTCACCGTCGGGTTAGCGCCCTACGAGCAGTACTTC.

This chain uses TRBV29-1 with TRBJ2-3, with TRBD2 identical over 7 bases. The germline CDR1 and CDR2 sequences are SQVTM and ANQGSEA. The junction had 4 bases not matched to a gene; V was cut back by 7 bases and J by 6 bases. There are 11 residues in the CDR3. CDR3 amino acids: CSGTSPDTQYF. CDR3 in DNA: TGCAGCGGGACTAGTCCCGATACGCAGTATTTT.

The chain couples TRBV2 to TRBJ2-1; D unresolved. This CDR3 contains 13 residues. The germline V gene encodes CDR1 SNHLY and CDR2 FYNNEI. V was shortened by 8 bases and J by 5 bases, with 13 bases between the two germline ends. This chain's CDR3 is CASCRIKDNEQFF. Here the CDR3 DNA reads TGTGCCAGCTGCAGGATCAAAGACAATGAGCAGTTCTTC.

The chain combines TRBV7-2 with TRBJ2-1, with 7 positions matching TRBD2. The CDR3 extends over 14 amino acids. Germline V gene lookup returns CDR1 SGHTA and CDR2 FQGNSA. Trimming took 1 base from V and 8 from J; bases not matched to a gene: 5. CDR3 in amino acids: CASSLETSSHEQFF. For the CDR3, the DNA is TGTGCCAGCAGCTTAGAGACTAGCTCCCATGAGCAGTTCTTC. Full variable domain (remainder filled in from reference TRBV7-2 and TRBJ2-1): GAGVSQSPSNKVTEKGKDVELRCDPISGHTALYWYRQSLGQGLEFLIYFQGNSAPDKSGLPSDRFSAERTGGSVSTLTIQRTQQEDSAVYLCASSLETSSHEQFFGPGTRLTVL.

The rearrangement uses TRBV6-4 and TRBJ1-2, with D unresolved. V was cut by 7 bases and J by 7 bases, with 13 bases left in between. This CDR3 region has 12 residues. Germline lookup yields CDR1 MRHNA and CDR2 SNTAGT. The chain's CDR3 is CASIPPTGGYTF. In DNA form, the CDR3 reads TGTGCCAGCATCCCCCCCACGGGTGGCTACACCTTC.

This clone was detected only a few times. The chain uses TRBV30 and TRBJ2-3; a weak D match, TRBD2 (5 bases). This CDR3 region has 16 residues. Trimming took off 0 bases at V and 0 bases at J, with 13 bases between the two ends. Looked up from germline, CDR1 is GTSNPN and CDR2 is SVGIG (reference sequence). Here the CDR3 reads CAWSVRAVTSTDTQYF. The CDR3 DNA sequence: TGTGCCTGGAGTGTCAGAGCGGTCACTAGCACAGATACGCAGTATTTT.

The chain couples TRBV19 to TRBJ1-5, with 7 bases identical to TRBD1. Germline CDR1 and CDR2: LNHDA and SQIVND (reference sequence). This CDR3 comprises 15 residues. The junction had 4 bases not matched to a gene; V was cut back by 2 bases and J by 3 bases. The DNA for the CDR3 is TGTGCCAGTAGTATAAGGGGGCAGATCAATCAGCCCCAGCATTTT. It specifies CASSIRGQINQPQHF.

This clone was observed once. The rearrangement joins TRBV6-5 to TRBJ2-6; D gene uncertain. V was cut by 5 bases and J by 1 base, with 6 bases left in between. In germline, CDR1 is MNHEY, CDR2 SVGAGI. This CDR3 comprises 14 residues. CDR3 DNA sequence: TGTGCCAGCAGTCAAAAATCTGGGGCCAACGTCCTGACTTTC. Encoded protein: CASSQKSGANVLTF.

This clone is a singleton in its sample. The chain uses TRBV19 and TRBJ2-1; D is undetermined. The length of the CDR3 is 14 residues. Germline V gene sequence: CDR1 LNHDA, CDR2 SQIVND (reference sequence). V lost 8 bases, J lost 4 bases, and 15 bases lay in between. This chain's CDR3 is CASASQAVYNEQFF. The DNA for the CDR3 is TGTGCCAGTGCATCCCAGGCAGTTTACAATGAGCAGTTCTTC.

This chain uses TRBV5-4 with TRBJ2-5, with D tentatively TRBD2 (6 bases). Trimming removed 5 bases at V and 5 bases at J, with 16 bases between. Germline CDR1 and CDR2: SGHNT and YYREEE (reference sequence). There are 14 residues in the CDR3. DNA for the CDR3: TGTGCCAGCAGAACGGAGGCGGCGGGGGAGACCCAGTACTTC. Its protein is CASRTEAAGETQYF.

This CDR3 is CASSNDASGNTDTQYF. The CDR3 coding sequence is TGTGCCAGCAGCAACGACGCTAGCGGGAACACAGATACGCAGTATTTT. This rearrangement joins TRBV7-8 to TRBJ2-3; 9 positions match TRBD2. The CDR3 has 16 residues. The V gene's germline CDR1 is SGHVS and CDR2 FQNEAQ. V dropped 5 bases and J dropped 2; count of bases not matched to a gene: 8.

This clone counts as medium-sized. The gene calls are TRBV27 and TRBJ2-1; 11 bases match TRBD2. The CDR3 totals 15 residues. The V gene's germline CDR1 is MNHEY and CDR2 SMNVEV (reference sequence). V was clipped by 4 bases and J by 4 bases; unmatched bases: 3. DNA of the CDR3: TGTGCCAGCAGTTCGACTAGCGGGGAATACAATGAGCAGTTCTTC. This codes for CASSSTSGEYNEQFF.

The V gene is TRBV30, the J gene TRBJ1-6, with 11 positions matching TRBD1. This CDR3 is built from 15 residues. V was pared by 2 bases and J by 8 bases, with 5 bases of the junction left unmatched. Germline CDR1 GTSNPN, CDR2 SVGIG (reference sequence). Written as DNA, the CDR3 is TGTGCCTGGAGTTTATGGGGACAGGGGGATTCACCCCTCCACTTT. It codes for CAWSLWGQGDSPLHF.

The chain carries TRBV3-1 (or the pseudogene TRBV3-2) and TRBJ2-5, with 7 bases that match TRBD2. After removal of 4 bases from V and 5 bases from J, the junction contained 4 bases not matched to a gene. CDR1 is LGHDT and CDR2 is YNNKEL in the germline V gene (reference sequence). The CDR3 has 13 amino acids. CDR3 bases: TGTGCCAGCAGCCGGGGGGGTGTGGAGACCCAGTACTTC. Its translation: CASSRGGVETQYF.

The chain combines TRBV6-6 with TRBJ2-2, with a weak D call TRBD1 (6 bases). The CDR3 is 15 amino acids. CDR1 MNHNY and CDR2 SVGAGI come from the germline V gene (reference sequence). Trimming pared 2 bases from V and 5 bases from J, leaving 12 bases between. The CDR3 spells CASSYNSQGTGELFF. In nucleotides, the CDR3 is TGTGCCAGCAGTTACAACTCCCAGGGGACCGGGGAGCTGTTTTTT.

This CDR3 reads CASSSSFSGANVLTF. The CDR3 nucleotides are TGCGCCAGCAGCTCAAGCTTCTCTGGGGCCAACGTCCTGACTTTC. The rearrangement joins TRBV4-3 to TRBJ2-6; D ambiguous. The CDR3 spans 15 residues. In germline, CDR1 is LGHNA, CDR2 YSLEER. V lost 5 bases, J lost 0 bases, and 8 bases lay in between.